Below are 24 T cell receptor beta chains sequenced from a single sample in a study of T cell responses to AZD1222 COVID-19 vaccine. Libraries were prepared by immunoSEQ multiplex PCR; TCRdb keeps only in-frame clonotypes and omits some of them. Of approximately 140,000 clones listed, 85% to 95% are singletons. The source material was peripheral blood, sampled on day 0 of MenACWY control vaccination. Receptors were obtained from an adult in good health.

This clone was seen a handful of times. V gene TRBV20-1 combines with J gene TRBJ2-3; 11 nucleotides align to TRBD2. The CDR3 length is 17 residues. Looked up from germline, CDR1 is DFQATT and CDR2 is SNEGSKA (reference sequence). V gave up 3 bases and J gave up 2 bases; unmatched junction bases: 10. The CDR3 bases are TGCAGTGCTAGTAAGACGCTAGCGGGAGGTACCACAGATACGCAGTATTTT. Its protein product is CSASKTLAGGTTDTQYF.

This clone was detected only once. The chain links TRBV19 to TRBJ2-7, with D perhaps TRBD1 or TRBD2 (5 bases each). From germline, CDR1 is LNHDA and CDR2 SQIVND (reference sequence). Trimming cost V 1 base and J 3 bases, with 13 bases left between them. CDR3 length: 15 residues. The CDR3 spells CASSIVGDGIYEQYF. In DNA form, the CDR3 reads TGTGCCAGTAGTATAGTGGGGGACGGTATCTACGAGCAGTACTTC.

The chain is built from TRBV19 and TRBJ1-1; no reliable D call. The CDR3 is made up of 17 amino acids. The V end was cut by 7 bases, the J end by 5 bases, with 26 bases between. Germline V gives CDR1 LNHDA, CDR2 SQIVND (reference sequence). In DNA form, the CDR3 reads TGTGCCAGTATGAGTTTTACGGGGTTGGATCCTGGGACTGAAGCTTTCTTT. Translation gives CASMSFTGLDPGTEAFF.

The rearrangement links TRBV3-1 (or the pseudogene TRBV3-2) to TRBJ2-1, with 12 bases that match TRBD2. Germline V gene data show CDR1 as LGHDT and CDR2 as YNNKEL (reference sequence). V lost 4 bases and J lost 9; bases outside the gene matches: 7. This CDR3 region has 15 residues. The CDR3 sequence: CASSPLAGGPGEQFF. In nucleotides, the CDR3 is TGTGCCAGCAGCCCCCTAGCGGGGGGGCCTGGTGAGCAGTTCTTC.

The chain recombines TRBV5-4 with TRBJ1-3; D possibly corresponds to TRBD1 (6 bases). The CDR3 has 16 residues. CDR1 and CDR2 (germline): SGHNT, YYREEE (reference sequence). V lost 1 base and J lost 0, with 11 bases in between. CDR3 amino acids: CASSLYDRSSGNTIYF. CDR3 bases: TGTGCCAGCAGCTTGTACGACAGGAGCTCTGGAAACACCATATATTTT.

The V and J genes are TRBV25-1 and TRBJ2-1; D gene uncertain. V was cut by 5 bases and J by 0 bases, with 17 bases left in between. The germline V gene encodes CDR1 MGHDK and CDR2 SYGVNS. CDR3 size: 17 residues. The CDR3 reads CASSIELHSSSYNEQFF. CDR3 nucleotides: TGTGCCAGCAGTATCGAACTCCATTCGAGCTCCTACAATGAGCAGTTCTTC.

The chain is built from TRBV20-1 and TRBJ2-5; maybe TRBD1 (5 bases). The CDR3 loop spans 11 amino acids. V was trimmed by 5 bases and J by 5 bases, leaving 9 bases between them. Germline V CDR1 and CDR2: DFQATT, SNEGSKA (reference sequence). CDR3 in DNA: TGCAGTGCTTTTAAGGGGGAGACCCAGTACTTC. It codes for CSAFKGETQYF.

This sequence joins TRBV5-1 and TRBJ1-1; D ambiguous. Trimming removed 4 bases from V and 1 base from J, with 11 bases in between. The CDR3 has 14 amino acids. Germline values: CDR1 SGHRS, CDR2 YFSETQ. CDR3 DNA sequence: TGCGCCAGCAGCGGGAAGTCCGCGAACACTGAAGCTTTCTTT. This encodes CASSGKSANTEAFF.

The chain couples TRBV3-1 (or the pseudogene TRBV3-2) to TRBJ1-1; unclear D gene. The length of the CDR3 is 15 residues. Germline CDR1 is LGHDT and CDR2 is YNNKEL (reference sequence). V was clipped by 5 bases and J by 5 bases, with 18 bases between them. The CDR3 nucleotides are TGTGCCAGCAGCGCGGTTGGGCGTGGGGAGACTGAAGCTTTCTTT. Protein sequence: CASSAVGRGETEAFF.

The chain is built from TRBV30 and TRBJ1-5; D uncertain. Trimming took off 3 bases at V and 4 bases at J, with 10 bases between the two ends. Germline assignment: CDR1 GTSNPN and CDR2 SVGIG (reference sequence). The CDR3 is 13 amino acids. The CDR3 protein is CAWRSRSNQPQHF. The CDR3, as DNA: TGTGCCTGGAGATCCAGGAGTAATCAGCCCCAGCATTTT.

This clone was seen only a few times. The CDR3 region has the DNA TGTGCCAGCAGTTTATCGCTGGCGCAGGGAGGTGGCGAGCAGTACTTC. Its protein is CASSLSLAQGGGEQYF. The V gene is TRBV27, the J gene TRBJ2-7; D is possibly TRBD2 (6 bases). V dropped 0 bases and J dropped 6 bases, with 18 bases sitting between them. There are 16 residues in the CDR3. From germline, CDR1 is MNHEY and CDR2 SMNVEV (reference sequence).

J is TRBJ2-2 and V is TRBV10-3; the D is unclear. Trimming cost V 5 bases and J 4 bases, with 2 bases left between them. The germline V gene encodes CDR1 ENHRY and CDR2 SYGVKD. This CDR3 is 11 amino acids long. DNA of the CDR3: TGTGCCATCAGTTTCACCGGGGAGCTGTTTTTT. As protein: CAISFTGELFF.

The chain combines TRBV11-2 with TRBJ2-7; D gene unclear. Trimming left V 5 bases short and J 4 bases short, with 6 bases between. Germline V CDR1 and CDR2: SGHAT, FQNNGV. There are 11 residues in the CDR3. The DNA for the CDR3 is TGTGCCAGCAGCCTGCGATACGAGCAGTACTTC. Amino acid sequence: CASSLRYEQYF.

This chain joins TRBV23-1 and TRBJ1-2; a weak D match, TRBD1 (6 bases). TRBV23-1 is classed as an ORF, of uncertain function. The CDR3 consists of 19 residues. Trimming stripped 8 bases from V and 3 bases from J, with 31 bases between. The CDR3 loop is CASGRRALLKLRTDYGYTF. The CDR3 DNA reads TGCGCCAGCGGAAGAAGGGCCCTCTTAAAACTCAGGACAGACTATGGCTACACCTTC.

The rearrangement links TRBV19 to TRBJ1-1; D ambiguous. The CDR3 extends over 15 amino acids. Trimming took 6 bases from V and 1 from J, leaving 15 bases between them. Germline V CDR1 and CDR2: LNHDA, SQIVND (reference sequence). The CDR3 sequence is CASSPPGRTNTEAFF. CDR3 DNA sequence: TGTGCCAGTAGCCCGCCTGGAAGAACGAACACTGAAGCTTTCTTT.

The CDR3 DNA sequence: TGTGCCAGCAGCCCACAGCGAACGGCCACAGATACGCAGTATTTT. It yields the protein CASSPQRTATDTQYF. This chain connects TRBV9 to TRBJ2-3; D is unclear. Looked up from germline, CDR1 is SGDLS and CDR2 is YYNGEE. The germline V and J ends were trimmed by 4 bases and 2 bases, with 14 bases remaining between them. This CDR3 is built from 15 residues.

The chain carries TRBV4-1 and TRBJ2-7; 9 bases fit TRBD2. V shed 4 bases, J shed 2 bases, and the junction held 6 bases outside the gene matches. Germline CDR1 is MGHRA and CDR2 is YSYEKL. The CDR3 extends over 15 amino acids. CDR3 in amino acids: CASSPSGGGAYEQYF. CDR3 sequence (DNA): TGCGCCAGCAGCCCCAGCGGCGGGGGGGCCTACGAGCAGTACTTC.

The chain uses TRBV5-1 and TRBJ1-1; TRBD1 might be the D (6 bases). Germline V gene data show CDR1 as SGHRS and CDR2 as YFSETQ. This CDR3 has 16 residues. The V end lost 3 bases, the J end lost 6 bases, and 21 bases lay between the germline ends. DNA for the CDR3: TGCGCCAGCAGCTCTTTGCAGGGCGTGGGGGCTGCTGAAGCTTTCTTT. This codes for CASSSLQGVGAAEAFF. Using reference TRBV5-1 and TRBJ1-1 for the parts outside the CDR3, the full variable domain is KAGVTQTPRYLIKTRGQQVTLSCSPISGHRSVSWYQQTPGQGLQFLFEYFSETQRNKGNFPGRFSGRQFSNSRSEMNVSTLELGDSALYLCASSSLQGVGAAEAFFGQGTRLTVV.

The genes are TRBV7-9 and TRBJ1-2; no clear D. The CDR3 consists of 11 residues. In germline, CDR1 is SEHNR, CDR2 FQNEAQ (reference sequence). The V end lost 6 bases, the J end lost 4 bases, and 6 bases lay between the germline ends. The CDR3 sequence: CASRGPYGYTF. The CDR3 DNA sequence: TGTGCCAGCAGGGGTCCCTATGGCTACACCTTC.

The chain joins TRBV7-7 to TRBJ2-2, with 7 bases lining up with TRBD2. Trimming removed 4 bases from V and 4 bases from J; junction bases left unmatched: 12. CDR1 and CDR2 (germline): SSHAT, FNYEAQ (reference sequence). This CDR3 contains 17 residues. The CDR3 sequence is CASSSSGLGGVTGELFF. Here the CDR3 DNA reads TGTGCCAGCAGCTCTAGCGGCCTGGGGGGGGTCACCGGGGAGCTGTTTTTT.

This rearrangement joins TRBV18 to TRBJ2-1, with D perhaps being TRBD1 or TRBD2 (5 bases each). V shed 2 bases and J shed 4 bases, with 9 bases lying between them. The CDR3 contains 14 residues. In germline, CDR1 is KGHSH, CDR2 LQKENI. The CDR3 is CASSPEGRYNEQFF. CDR3 nucleotides: TGTGCCAGCTCACCAGAGGGGCGATACAATGAGCAGTTCTTC.

The rearrangement uses TRBV13 and TRBJ1-2, with a weak D call TRBD1 (5 bases). CDR3 length equals 13 residues. Per germline, CDR1 PRHDT and CDR2 FYEKMQ (reference sequence). Trimming shortened V by 1 base and J by 6 bases, and 9 bases separated the two germline ends. The CDR3 coding sequence is TGTGCCAGCAGCTTAGACGGGGGGGATGGCTACACCTTC. This codes for CASSLDGGDGYTF.

The J gene is TRBJ1-1, the V gene TRBV28, with 9 positions matching TRBD1. Germline lookup yields CDR1 MDHEN and CDR2 SYDVKM. With V trimmed by 5 bases and J by 5 bases, 6 bases remained unmatched. The length of the CDR3 is 14 residues. The CDR3 reads CASSPGTGKTEAFF. CDR3 nucleotides: TGTGCCAGCAGTCCCGGGACAGGGAAGACTGAAGCTTTCTTT.

The chain recombines TRBV5-1 with TRBJ2-3; D unclear. The CDR3 covers 14 residues. Germline loops: CDR1 SGHRS, CDR2 YFSETQ. V was pared by 0 bases and J by 6 bases, with 11 bases between. The chain's CDR3 is CASSLVPFADTQYF. DNA for the CDR3: TGCGCCAGCAGCTTGGTACCCTTTGCCGATACGCAGTATTTT.